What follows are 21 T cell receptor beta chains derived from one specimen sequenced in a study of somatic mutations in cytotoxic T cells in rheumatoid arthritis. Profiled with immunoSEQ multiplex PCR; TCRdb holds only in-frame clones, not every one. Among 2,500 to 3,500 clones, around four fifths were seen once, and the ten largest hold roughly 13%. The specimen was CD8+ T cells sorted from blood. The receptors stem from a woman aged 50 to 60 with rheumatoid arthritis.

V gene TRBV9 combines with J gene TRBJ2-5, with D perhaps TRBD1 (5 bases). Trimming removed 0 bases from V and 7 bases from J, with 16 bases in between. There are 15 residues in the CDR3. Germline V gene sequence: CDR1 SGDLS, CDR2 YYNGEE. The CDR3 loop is CASSVDPRAAGTQYF. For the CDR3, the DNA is TGTGCCAGCAGCGTAGATCCCAGGGCGGCCGGGACCCAGTACTTC.

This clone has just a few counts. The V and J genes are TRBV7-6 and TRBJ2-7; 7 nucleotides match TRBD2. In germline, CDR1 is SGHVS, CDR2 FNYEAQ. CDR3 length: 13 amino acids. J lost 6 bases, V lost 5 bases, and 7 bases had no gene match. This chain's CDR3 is CASSLGTTVEQYF. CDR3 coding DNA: TGTGCCAGCAGCCTCGGGACTACCGTCGAGCAGTACTTC.

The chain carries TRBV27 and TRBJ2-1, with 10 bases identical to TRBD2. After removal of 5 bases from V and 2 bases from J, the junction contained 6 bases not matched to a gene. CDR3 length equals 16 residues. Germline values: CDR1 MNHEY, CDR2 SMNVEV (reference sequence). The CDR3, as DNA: TGTGCCAGCAGTCCAGTCAGCGGGAGGGCCTACAATGAGCAGTTCTTC. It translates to CASSPVSGRAYNEQFF.

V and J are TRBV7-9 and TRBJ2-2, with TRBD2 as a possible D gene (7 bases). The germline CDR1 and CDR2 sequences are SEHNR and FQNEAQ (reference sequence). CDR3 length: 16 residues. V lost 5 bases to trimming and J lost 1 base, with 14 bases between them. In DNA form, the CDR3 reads TGTGCCAGCAGCACGGGGGGCAGGGAGAACACCGGGGAGCTGTTTTTT. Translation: CASSTGGRENTGELFF.

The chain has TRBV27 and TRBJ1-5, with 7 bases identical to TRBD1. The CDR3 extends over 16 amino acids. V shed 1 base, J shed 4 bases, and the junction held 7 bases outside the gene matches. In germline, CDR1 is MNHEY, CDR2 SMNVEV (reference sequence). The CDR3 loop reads CASSLFRDRENQPQHF. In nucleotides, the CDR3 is TGTGCCAGCAGTTTATTCCGGGACAGAGAGAATCAGCCCCAGCATTTT.

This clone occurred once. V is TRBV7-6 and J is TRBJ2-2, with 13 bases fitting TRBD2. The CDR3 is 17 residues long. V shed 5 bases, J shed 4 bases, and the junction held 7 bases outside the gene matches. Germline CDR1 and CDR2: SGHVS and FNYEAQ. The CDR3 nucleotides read TGTGCCAGCAGCGCTACTAGCGGGAGGGCCTTCACCGGGGAGCTGTTTTTT. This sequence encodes CASSATSGRAFTGELFF.

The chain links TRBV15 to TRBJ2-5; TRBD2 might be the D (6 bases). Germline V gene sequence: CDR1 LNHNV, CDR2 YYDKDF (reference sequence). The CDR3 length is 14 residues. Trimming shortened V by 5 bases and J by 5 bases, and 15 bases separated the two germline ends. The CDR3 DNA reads TGTGCCACCAGCGCTCGGGAGCTTCGGGAGACCCAGTACTTC. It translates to CATSARELRETQYF.

For the CDR3, the DNA is TGTGCCAGCAGCCTGGATAGCGGCGAACCCTACAATGAGCAGTTCTTC. It is translated as CASSLDSGEPYNEQFF. The genes are TRBV5-6 and TRBJ2-1, with a weak D call TRBD2 (6 bases). The V gene's germline CDR1 is SGHDT and CDR2 YYEEEE. The CDR3 spans 16 residues. V shed 4 bases and J shed 2 bases, with 16 bases lying between them.

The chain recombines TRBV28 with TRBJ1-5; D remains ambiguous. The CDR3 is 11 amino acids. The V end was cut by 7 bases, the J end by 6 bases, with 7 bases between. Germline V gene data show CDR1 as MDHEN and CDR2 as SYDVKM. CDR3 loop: CASMRAQPQHF. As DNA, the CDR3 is TGTGCCAGCATGCGTGCTCAGCCCCAGCATTTT. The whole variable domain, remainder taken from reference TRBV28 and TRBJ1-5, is DVKVTQSSRYLVKRTGEKVFLECVQDMDHENMFWYRQDPGLGLRLIYFSYDVKMKEKGDIPEGYSVSREKKERFSLILESASTNQTSMYLCASMRAQPQHFGDGTRLSIL.

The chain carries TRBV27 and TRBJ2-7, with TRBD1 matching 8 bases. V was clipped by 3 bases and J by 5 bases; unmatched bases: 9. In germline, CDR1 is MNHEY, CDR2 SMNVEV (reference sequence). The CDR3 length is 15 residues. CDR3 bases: TGTGCCAGCAGTTTTTCAGGGGGCTTTGGCGACGAGCAGTACTTC. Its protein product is CASSFSGGFGDEQYF.

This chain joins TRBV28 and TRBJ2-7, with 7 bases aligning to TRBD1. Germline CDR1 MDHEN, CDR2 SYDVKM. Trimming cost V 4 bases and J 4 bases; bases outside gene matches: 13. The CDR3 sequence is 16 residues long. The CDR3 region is CASSSHPTGVGYEQYF. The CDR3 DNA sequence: TGTGCCAGCAGTTCCCATCCCACAGGGGTTGGGTACGAGCAGTACTTC. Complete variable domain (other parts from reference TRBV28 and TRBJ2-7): DVKVTQSSRYLVKRTGEKVFLECVQDMDHENMFWYRQDPGLGLRLIYFSYDVKMKEKGDIPEGYSVSREKKERFSLILESASTNQTSMYLCASSSHPTGVGYEQYFGPGTRLTVT.

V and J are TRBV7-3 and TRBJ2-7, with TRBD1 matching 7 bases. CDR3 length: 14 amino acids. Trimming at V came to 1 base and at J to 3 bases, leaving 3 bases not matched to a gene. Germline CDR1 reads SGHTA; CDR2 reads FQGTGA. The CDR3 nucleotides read TGTGCCAGCAGCTTAAGTGCAGGGGGCTACGAGCAGTACTTC. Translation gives CASSLSAGGYEQYF. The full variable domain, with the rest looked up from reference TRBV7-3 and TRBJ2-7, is GAGVSQTPSNKVTEKGKYVELRCDPISGHTALYWYRQSLGQGPEFLIYFQGTGAADDSGLPNDRFFAVRPEGSVSTLKIQRTERGDSAVYLCASSLSAGGYEQYFGPGTRLTVT.

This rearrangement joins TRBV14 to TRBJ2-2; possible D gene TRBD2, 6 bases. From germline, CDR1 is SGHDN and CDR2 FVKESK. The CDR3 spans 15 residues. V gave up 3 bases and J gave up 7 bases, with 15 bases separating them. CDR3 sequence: CASSQLTSSLGELFF. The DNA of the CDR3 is TGTGCCAGCAGCCAGCTAACTAGCTCCCTCGGGGAGCTGTTTTTT.

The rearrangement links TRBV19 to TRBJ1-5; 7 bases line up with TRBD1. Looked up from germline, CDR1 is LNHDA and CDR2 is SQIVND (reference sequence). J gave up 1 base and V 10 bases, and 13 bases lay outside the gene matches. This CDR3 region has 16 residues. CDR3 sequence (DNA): TGTGCCACACGAAGAGACAGGGTTCCGAGCAATCAGCCCCAGCATTTT. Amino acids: CATRRDRVPSNQPQHF.

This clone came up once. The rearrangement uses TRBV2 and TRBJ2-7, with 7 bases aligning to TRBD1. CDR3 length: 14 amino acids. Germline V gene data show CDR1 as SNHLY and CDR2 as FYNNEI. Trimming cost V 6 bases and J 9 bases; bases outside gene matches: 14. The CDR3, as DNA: TGTGCCAGCAGAGGGGGCACGTCCCGGGACGGGCAGTACTTC. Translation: CASRGGTSRDGQYF.

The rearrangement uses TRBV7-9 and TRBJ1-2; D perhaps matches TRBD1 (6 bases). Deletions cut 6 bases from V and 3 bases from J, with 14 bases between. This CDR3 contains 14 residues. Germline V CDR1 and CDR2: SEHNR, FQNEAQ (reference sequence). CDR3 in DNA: TGTGCCAGCAGTCCGGGGGGGGCGCACTATGGCTACACCTTC. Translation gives CASSPGGAHYGYTF.

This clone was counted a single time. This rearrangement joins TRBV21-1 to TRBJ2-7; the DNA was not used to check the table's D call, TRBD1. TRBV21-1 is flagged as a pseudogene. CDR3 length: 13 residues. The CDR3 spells CASIVTGAYEQYF. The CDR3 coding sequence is TGTGCCAGCATTGTGACAGGAGCCTACGAGCAGTACTTC.

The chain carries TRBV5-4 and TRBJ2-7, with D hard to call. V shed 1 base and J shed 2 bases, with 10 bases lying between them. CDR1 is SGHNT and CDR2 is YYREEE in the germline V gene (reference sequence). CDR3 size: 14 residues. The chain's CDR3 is CASSLSQSPYEQYF. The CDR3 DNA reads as TGTGCCAGCAGCTTGTCACAGAGCCCCTACGAGCAGTACTTC. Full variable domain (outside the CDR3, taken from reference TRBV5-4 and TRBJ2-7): ETGVTQSPTHLIKTRGQQVTLRCSSQSGHNTVSWYQQALGQGPQFIFQYYREEENGRGNFPPRFSGLQFPNYSSELNVNALELDDSALYLCASSLSQSPYEQYFGPGTRLTVT.

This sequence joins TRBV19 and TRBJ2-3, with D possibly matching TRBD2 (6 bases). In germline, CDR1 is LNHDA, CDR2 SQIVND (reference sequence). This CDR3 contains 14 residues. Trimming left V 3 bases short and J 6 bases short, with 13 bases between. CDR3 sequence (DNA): TGTGCCAGTAGTATCAACACGGAGGGCGATACGCAGTATTTT. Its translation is CASSINTEGDTQYF.

The CDR3 DNA follows: TGTGCCAGCAGTTTACTTCCGGGACTAGCAAGCTTCGATTCCTACAATGAGCAGTTCTTC. Its protein is CASSLLPGLASFDSYNEQFF. The gene calls are TRBV27 and TRBJ2-1, with 9 bases aligning to TRBD2. Germline loops: CDR1 MNHEY, CDR2 SMNVEV (reference sequence). J gave up 1 base and V 2 bases, and 15 bases lay outside the gene matches. There are 20 residues in the CDR3.

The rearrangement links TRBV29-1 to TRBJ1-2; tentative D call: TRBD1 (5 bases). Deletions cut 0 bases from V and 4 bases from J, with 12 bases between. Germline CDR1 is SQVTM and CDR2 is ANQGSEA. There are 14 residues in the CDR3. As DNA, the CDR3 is TGCAGCGTTGAAGATCAAACAGGCGCCTATGGCTACACCTTC. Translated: CSVEDQTGAYGYTF.